This T cell receptor (beta chain) was identified during a study of HIV-infected patients and healthy controls. Findings and caveats of the study: MAIT alpha-chain CDR3s were frequent in healthy controls, depleted in HIV+.

The CDR3 totals 18 residues. Germline assignment: CDR1 SGHVS and CDR2 FNYEAQ. The V gene end was trimmed by 4 bases and the J gene end by 8 bases; junction bases not matched to a gene: 19. On this clonotype itself: Its specificity is not known.

Around 500 ng RNA was reverse transcribed with alpha and beta constant-region primers. Separate chain-specific third strand synthesis with multiplexing indices produced the alpha and beta libraries. TCRdb analysed the 5' RACE reads with MiXCR anew, one entry per CDR3 protein. The repertoire holds roughly 15,000 distinct CDR3 sequences, with roughly 12% as singletons. Roughly three months, about 14 weeks, into antiretroviral therapy, follow-up blood was collected. The repertoire came from unfractionated whole blood and reflected all unsorted peripheral T cells. Exclusions covered tumors, febrile or AIDS-related illness, and hepatitis B or C coinfection.

The chain couples TRBV7-6 to TRBJ2-5, with 10 bases identical to TRBD2. The sequencing used blood, collected during antiretroviral therapy. The clonotype comes from an adult with HIV infection. The donor label of this sample is uncertain. The CDR3 spells CASSSTPSGGPYRGTQYF. The CDR3, as DNA: TGTGCCAGCAGCTCGACTCCTAGCGGGGGCCCTTACCGAGGAACCCAGTACTTC.